Below are 11 T cell receptor beta chains sequenced from a single sample in a study of T cell clonotyping in hematopoietic cell transplantation. The time point here: recipient sample about 28 days before transplant, after cytoreduction. The protocol was immunoSEQ multiplex PCR, while the TCRdb copy is restricted to in-frame clones and leaves out a portion. There are about 76,000 clones in the sample; 95% to 97% occur only once, and around 1.7% lies in the top ten. Here the sequenced sample was peripheral blood mononuclear cells, taken before stem cell transplant. Receptor source: a woman aged 50 to 60 with acute myeloid leukemia. Some clones in this sample may be carry-over from other donors' samples.

The CDR3 sequence is CASSLGRNTEAFF. The CDR3 DNA reads as TGTGCCAGCAGCTTAGGCAGAAACACTGAAGCTTTCTTT. The chain joins TRBV11-3 to TRBJ1-1; D not resolved. This CDR3 contains 13 residues. CDR1 is SGHNT, CDR2 YENEEA, per germline. Trimming shortened V by 1 base and J by 2 bases, and 5 bases separated the two germline ends.

V and J are TRBV1 and TRBJ2-5; the table's D call of TRBD2 was not tested on the DNA. TRBV1 is classified as a pseudogene. The CDR3 loop spans 17 amino acids. Here the CDR3 DNA reads TGCACCAGCAGCCAAGGGGGTCCAGCGGGGGGAGGGGAGACCCAGTACTTC. Its translation: CTSSQGGPAGGGETQYF.

The gene calls are TRBV19 and TRBJ1-1, with D uncertain. Trimming stripped 4 bases from V and 1 base from J, with 4 bases between. The CDR3 loop spans 12 amino acids. Germline assignment: CDR1 LNHDA and CDR2 SQIVND (reference sequence). The CDR3 protein is CASSSGNTEAFF. The DNA of the CDR3 is TGTGCCAGTAGTAGTGGGAACACTGAAGCTTTCTTT. The full variable domain, rest sourced from reference TRBV19 and TRBJ1-1, is DGGITQSPKYLFRKEGQNVTLSCEQNLNHDAMYWYRQDPGQGLRLIYYSQIVNDFQKGDIAEGYSVSREKKESFPLTVTSAQKNPTAFYLCASSSGNTEAFFGQGTRLTVV.

DNA for the CDR3: TGTGCCAGCAGCTGGACCAATAAGGATGGCTACACCTTC. Translated, it gives CASSWTNKDGYTF. The chain has TRBV5-6 and TRBJ1-2; no reliable D call. The CDR3 is made up of 13 amino acids. Trimming stripped 3 bases from V and 6 bases from J, with 12 bases between. Germline CDR1 and CDR2: SGHDT and YYEEEE.

The gene calls are TRBV7-6 and TRBJ1-3; TRBD1 might be the D (5 bases). V lost 0 bases and J 0 bases, leaving 9 bases between the germline ends. CDR3 size: 16 residues. CDR1 and CDR2 from the germline V gene are SGHVS and FNYEAQ. The CDR3, as DNA: TGTGCCAGCAGCTTAGCGCCAGGGCGCTCTGGAAACACCATATATTTT. It codes for CASSLAPGRSGNTIYF.

The gene calls are TRBV6-5 and TRBJ2-3; D possibly corresponds to TRBD2 (6 bases). The CDR3 contains 14 residues. CDR1 and CDR2 (germline): MNHEY, SVGAGI. V was clipped by 3 bases and J by 6 bases, with 13 bases between them. DNA of the CDR3: TGTGCCAGCAGTTATGAAGTGGCGGGGGATACGCAGTATTTT. It translates to CASSYEVAGDTQYF.

The CDR3 sequence: CASTVLSGGQFF. In nucleotides, the CDR3 is TGTGCCAGCACCGTACTTAGCGGGGGACAGTTCTTC. V is TRBV6-1 and J is TRBJ2-1, with 9 positions matching TRBD2. The CDR3 sequence is 12 residues long. Trimming at V came to 7 bases and at J to 13 bases, leaving 8 bases not matched to a gene. CDR1 and CDR2 (germline): MNHNS, SASEGT.

This sequence joins TRBV30 and TRBJ2-3; D is possibly TRBD1 or TRBD2 (6 bases each). This CDR3 contains 15 residues. Germline-derived CDR1 and CDR2 are GTSNPN and SVGIG (reference sequence). Deletions cut 1 base from V and 5 bases from J, with 16 bases between. CDR3: CAWSEGGGGGDTQYF. DNA for the CDR3: TGTGCCTGGAGTGAAGGGGGAGGTGGCGGAGATACGCAGTATTTT.

The rearrangement uses TRBV7-8 and TRBJ1-2, with 8 bases aligning to TRBD1. The V segment lost 5 bases and the J segment 3 bases; nucleotides outside the gene matches: 2. Germline CDR1 is SGHVS and CDR2 is FQNEAQ. The CDR3 contains 13 residues. The CDR3 loop is CASSEDRDYGYTF. CDR3 sequence (DNA): TGTGCCAGCAGCGAGGACAGGGACTATGGCTACACCTTC.

This chain uses TRBV7-6 with TRBJ2-3, with TRBD2 matching 14 bases. CDR3 length: 16 amino acids. CDR1 is SGHVS, CDR2 FNYEAQ, per germline. The ends lost 1 base at V and 5 bases at J; junction bases unmatched: 2. The chain's CDR3 is CASSLGTSGRQDTQYF. The CDR3 DNA sequence: TGTGCCAGCAGCTTAGGGACTAGCGGGAGGCAAGATACGCAGTATTTT.

The V and J genes are TRBV9 and TRBJ1-2; D gene uncertain. The V gene's germline CDR1 is SGDLS and CDR2 YYNGEE. Deletions cut 3 bases from V and 6 bases from J, with 21 bases between. The CDR3 covers 16 residues. The CDR3 is CASSGPRDIRTDGYTF. Here the CDR3 DNA reads TGTGCCAGCAGCGGCCCGCGAGACATACGAACTGATGGCTACACCTTC. Filled out from reference TRBV9 and TRBJ1-2, the complete variable domain reads DSGVTQTPKHLITATGQRVTLRCSPRSGDLSVYWYQQSLDQGLQFLIQYYNGEERAKGNILERFSAQQFPDLHSELNLSSLELGDSALYFCASSGPRDIRTDGYTFGSGTRLTVV.